The 30 T cell receptor beta chains reported below all come from one sample, sequenced in a study of identical twins. TCRdb reprocessed the 5' RACE reads with MiXCR, giving one entry per CDR3 protein. Among 200,000 to 300,000 distinct CDR3 sequences listed, 5.5% to 8% were seen once. This sample was shared with a second study, whose subject was yellow fever vaccine responses in identical twins.

Sample: memory (CD45RO+) T cells sorted from blood. The origin of the receptors is a woman aged 18-29 years in good health.

This clonotype was recorded a few times. This rearrangement joins TRBV5-1 to TRBJ2-1; D is unresolved. The CDR3 totals 14 residues. The germline gives CDR1 SGHRS, CDR2 YFSETQ. The V gene lost 0 bases and the J gene lost 6 bases, with 10 bases spanning the gap. The CDR3 nucleotides read TGCGCCAGCAGCTTGGTGCAGTTACCCAATGAGCAGTTCTTC. Protein sequence: CASSLVQLPNEQFF.

The V call is TRBV25-1, the J call TRBJ1-3; D gene unclear. The CDR3 spans 15 residues. CDR1 and CDR2 from the germline V gene are MGHDK and SYGVNS. The ends were cut back, 6 bases at V and 4 bases at J, with 16 bases in the middle. The CDR3 DNA reads TGTGCCAGCAGCGGGCGTGGTGGCGCCGGAAACACCATATATTTT. Translation: CASSGRGGAGNTIYF.

This clonotype was recorded at least ten times. CDR3 amino acids: CASSLDVLAKNIQYF. The CDR3 DNA reads TGTGCCAGCAGCTTAGATGTGCTAGCCAAAAACATTCAGTACTTC. V usage is TRBV11-2 and J usage is TRBJ2-4, with unresolved D. With 0 bases removed from V and 0 bases from J, the gap between germline ends came to 6 bases. Germline V gene sequence: CDR1 SGHAT, CDR2 FQNNGV. The CDR3 has 15 amino acids.

This clonotype was seen a few times. The chain has TRBV5-6 and TRBJ1-1, with D tentatively TRBD1 (6 bases). This CDR3 is built from 12 residues. Germline V gene data show CDR1 as SGHDT and CDR2 as YYEEEE. V lost 3 bases and J 9 bases, leaving 12 bases between the germline ends. CDR3 region: CASSSLTGKAFF. The CDR3 nucleotides are TGTGCCAGCAGCTCGCTGACAGGCAAAGCTTTCTTT.

There are a few counts of this clonotype. The chain uses TRBV20-1 and TRBJ2-7, with TRBD1 matching 11 bases. Germline CDR1 is DFQATT and CDR2 is SNEGSKA (reference sequence). V shed 6 bases, J shed 2 bases, and the junction held 3 bases outside the gene matches. The CDR3 loop spans 13 amino acids. The CDR3: CSALGQGAYEQYV. CDR3 sequence (DNA): TGCAGTGCGCTGGGACAGGGGGCCTACGAGCAGTACGTC.

By its share, this clonotype is medium-sized. The chain has TRBV5-1 and TRBJ2-1; D tentatively reads TRBD1 or TRBD2 (5 bases each). Trimming removed 3 bases from V and 7 bases from J, with 14 bases in between. Per germline, CDR1 SGHRS and CDR2 YFSETQ. The CDR3 runs 14 residues. The CDR3 is CASSSSGLMNEQFF. The CDR3 region has the DNA TGCGCCAGCAGCTCCTCGGGGCTTATGAATGAGCAGTTCTTC.

This clonotype was recorded many times. V is TRBV12-3 or TRBV12-4 and J is TRBJ2-1; D uncertain. V lost 1 base and J 0 bases, leaving 4 bases between the germline ends. This CDR3 is built from 14 residues. CDR3 sequence: CASSLETSYNEQFF. CDR3 nucleotides: TGTGCCAGCAGTTTAGAGACCTCCTACAATGAGCAGTTCTTC.

V usage is TRBV20-1 and J usage is TRBJ2-1; no reliable D call. The germline V gene encodes CDR1 DFQATT and CDR2 SNEGSKA (reference sequence). The CDR3 is made up of 13 amino acids. Trimming shortened V by 6 bases and J by 5 bases, and 14 bases separated the two germline ends. CDR3 amino acids: CSALSQWDNEQFF. The CDR3 DNA is TGCAGTGCCTTATCTCAGTGGGACAATGAGCAGTTCTTC.

This clonotype came up many times. This chain links TRBV20-1 with TRBJ1-2; D ambiguous. Germline V gene data show CDR1 as DFQATT and CDR2 as SNEGSKA (reference sequence). Trimming took 5 bases from V and 8 from J, leaving 15 bases between them. This CDR3 spans 12 amino acids. CDR3 in amino acids: CSARVTAQGYTF. DNA of the CDR3: TGCAGTGCTCGGGTGACCGCGCAGGGCTACACCTTC.

This clonotype was observed many times. The chain recombines TRBV12-3 or TRBV12-4 with TRBJ2-1; 10 positions match TRBD2. V lost 6 bases to trimming and J lost 4 bases; unmatched junction nucleotides: 6. This CDR3 region has 15 residues. The CDR3 region is CASRPTSGNYNEQFF. CDR3 bases: TGTGCCAGCAGGCCTACTAGCGGGAATTACAATGAGCAGTTCTTC.

This clonotype was observed many times. In DNA form, the CDR3 reads TGTGCCAGCAGAAGAACAGGGTTTGAGTACACTGAAGCTTTCTTT. Translated, it gives CASRRTGFEYTEAFF. The V and J genes are TRBV2 and TRBJ1-1, with a weak D call TRBD1 (6 bases). The ends were cut back, 6 bases at V and 3 bases at J, with 17 bases in the middle. CDR3 size: 15 residues. Germline loops: CDR1 SNHLY, CDR2 FYNNEI. The whole variable domain, remainder taken from reference TRBV2 and TRBJ1-1, is EPEVTQTPSHQVTQMGQEVILRCVPISNHLYFYWYRQILGQKVEFLVSFYNNEISEKSEIFDDQFSVERPDGSNFTLKIRSTKLEDSAMYFCASRRTGFEYTEAFFGQGTRLTVV.

This clonotype was counted ten times or more. The CDR3 region has the DNA TGTGCCAGCAGCTACGGGACGGGGGGGTATGGCTACACCTTC. It translates to CASSYGTGGYGYTF. The rearrangement joins TRBV12-3 or TRBV12-4 to TRBJ1-2; TRBD1 is a possible D gene (5 bases). Trimming removed 6 bases from V and 5 bases from J, with 16 bases in between. The CDR3 length is 14 residues.

The chain carries TRBV4-1 and TRBJ1-1, with 12 bases matching TRBD1. The CDR3 contains 18 residues. Per the germline V gene, CDR1 is MGHRA and CDR2 is YSYEKL. V lost 0 bases, J lost 1 base, and 6 bases stayed unmatched. The CDR3 region has the DNA TGCGCCAGCAGCCAAGATATGGGACAGGGGGCGCGGAACACTGAAGCTTTCTTT. This translates into CASSQDMGQGARNTEAFF.

This clonotype has a handful of counts. A much bigger clone sits one base away, suggesting this may be a read error. The chain employs TRBV20-1 and TRBJ2-1, with 9 bases aligning to TRBD2. Per the germline V gene, CDR1 is DFQATT and CDR2 is SNEGSKA (reference sequence). The CDR3 sequence is 16 residues long. CDR3 sequence: CCARDPSGRHRNEQFF. CDR3 DNA: TGCTGTGCTAGAGATCCCAGCGGGAGGCACCGCAATGAGCAGTTCTTC.

This clonotype was counted between two and nine times. The V and J genes are TRBV20-1 and TRBJ2-3; D is unresolved. Germline V gene data show CDR1 as DFQATT and CDR2 as SNEGSKA (reference sequence). The V end was cut by 5 bases, the J end by 2 bases, with 14 bases between. This CDR3 spans 14 amino acids. The CDR3 sequence: CSALLRPTTDTQYF. The CDR3 bases are TGCAGTGCTCTTCTACGGCCGACCACAGATACGCAGTATTTT.

This clonotype came up a few times. The chain recombines TRBV5-1 with TRBJ2-1; D call uncertain. Germline CDR1 is SGHRS and CDR2 is YFSETQ. The length of the CDR3 is 14 residues. Trimming pared 2 bases from V and 5 bases from J, leaving 11 bases between. CDR3 coding DNA: TGCGCCAGCAGCTTTTCGGGTGGGAACAATGAGCAGTTCTTC. It encodes CASSFSGGNNEQFF.

This clonotype has more than one count but fewer than ten. J is TRBJ2-3 and V is TRBV6-4; tentative D call: TRBD1 (6 bases). CDR3 length: 14 residues. V dropped 5 bases and J dropped 2 bases, with 11 bases sitting between them. The V gene's germline CDR1 is MRHNA and CDR2 SNTAGT. CDR3 nucleotide sequence: TGTGCCAGCAGTCGGGACACTAACACAGATACGCAGTATTTT. Its protein is CASSRDTNTDTQYF.

Regarding this clonotype: A read error may be the cause here, since a much bigger clone is one base away. The CDR3 end shows no conserved phenylalanine or tryptophan, and so a read error is likely. The J gene is TRBJ2-2, the V gene TRBV12-3 or TRBV12-4; 10 bases fit TRBD2. This CDR3 contains 15 residues. Unmatched junction bases numbered 5, after V lost 6 bases and J lost 4 bases. The CDR3 DNA reads TGTGCCAGCAGGGATAGCGGGGGGCTCACCGGGGAGCTGTTTTCT. The encoded protein is CASRDSGGLTGELFS.

J is TRBJ2-6 and V is TRBV10-3, with D tentatively TRBD1 or TRBD2 (5 bases each). Germline values: CDR1 ENHRY, CDR2 SYGVKD. Trimming shortened V by 10 bases and J by 3 bases, and 16 bases separated the two germline ends. CDR3 length equals 15 residues. Here the CDR3 reads CATQLGAYGANVLTF. In DNA form, the CDR3 reads TGTGCCACGCAACTCGGGGCGTATGGGGCCAACGTCCTGACTTTC.

V is TRBV4-2 and J is TRBJ2-1, with unresolved D. The V and J ends lost 3 bases and 8 bases respectively, with 11 bases between them. This CDR3 region has 13 residues. Per germline, CDR1 LGHNA and CDR2 YNFKEQ. CDR3 region: CASSQSLGYEQFF. CDR3 nucleotides: TGTGCCAGCAGCCAGTCACTGGGTTATGAGCAGTTCTTC.

This clonotype was detected many times. The chain recombines TRBV14 with TRBJ2-2; TRBD2 aligns across 7 bases. The germline CDR1 and CDR2 sequences are SGHDN and FVKESK. The CDR3 consists of 24 residues. Trimming at V came to 4 bases and at J to 0 bases, leaving 29 bases not matched to a gene. The CDR3 reads CASSPLIGTGGPASTIPNTGELFF. DNA of the CDR3: TGTGCCAGCAGCCCCCTAATAGGGACGGGGGGACCCGCTTCCACAATCCCGAACACCGGGGAGCTGTTTTTT.

This clonotype occurred a few times. V usage is TRBV11-1 and J usage is TRBJ2-1, with TRBD2 identical over 8 bases. The germline CDR1 and CDR2 sequences are SGHAT and FQDESV (reference sequence). The CDR3 has 15 amino acids. The junction had 13 bases not matched to a gene; V was cut back by 7 bases and J by 8 bases. The CDR3 here is CASNRASGSWDEQFF. The CDR3 DNA reads as TGTGCCAGCAACCGGGCAAGCGGGAGTTGGGATGAGCAGTTCTTC.

This clonotype was seen many times. The chain is built from TRBV20-1 and TRBJ2-1, with 9 bases that match TRBD1. The CDR3 length is 13 residues. V shed 1 base and J 9 bases; nucleotides not matched to a gene: 4. CDR1 is DFQATT, CDR2 SNEGSKA, per germline (reference sequence). The CDR3 reads CSARGRTGVEQFF. The CDR3 DNA reads as TGCAGTGCTAGAGGCAGGACAGGGGTTGAGCAGTTCTTC.

Only a few counts were recorded for this clonotype. The chain combines TRBV5-5 with TRBJ1-5; the D is unclear. Deletions cut 0 bases from V and 2 bases from J, with 9 bases between. CDR3 length: 15 amino acids. CDR1 and CDR2 (germline): SGHKS, YYEKEE (reference sequence). The CDR3 DNA reads TGTGCCAGCAGCTTGGAGAGTAGTGGCAATCAGCCCCAGCATTTT. This gives the protein CASSLESSGNQPQHF.

This clonotype turned up a few times. The genes are TRBV27 and TRBJ2-1; D is undetermined. The germline V gene has CDR1 MNHEY and CDR2 SMNVEV (reference sequence). V lost 2 bases, J lost 5 bases, and 13 bases lay in between. The CDR3 has 15 residues. The CDR3 sequence: CASSLARPPNNEQFF. CDR3 in DNA: TGTGCCAGCAGTTTAGCCAGACCCCCCAACAATGAGCAGTTCTTC.

This clonotype was counted between two and nine times. The chain combines TRBV14 with TRBJ1-2, with a weak D call TRBD1 (6 bases). The CDR3 is 14 amino acids. Germline CDR1 is SGHDN and CDR2 is FVKESK. The V and J ends lost 0 bases and 8 bases respectively, with 13 bases between them. Written as DNA, the CDR3 is TGTGCCAGCAGCCAAGACAGGGGATCTGGAGGCTACACCTTC. Translating it yields CASSQDRGSGGYTF.

This clonotype was seen ten or more times. The chain recombines TRBV24-1 with TRBJ1-1; D uncertain. Deletions cut 3 bases from V and 4 bases from J, with 8 bases between. This CDR3 is 13 amino acids long. Germline lookup yields CDR1 KGHDR and CDR2 SFDVKD. The CDR3, as DNA: TGTGCCACCAGTGATGAGGGTGTCACTGAAGCTTTCTTT. It yields the protein CATSDEGVTEAFF.

The chain combines TRBV28 with TRBJ2-7, with 8 bases matching TRBD2. The CDR3 runs 15 residues. Germline V lookup: CDR1 MDHEN, CDR2 SYDVKM. J gave up 0 bases and V 3 bases, and 4 bases lay outside the gene matches. The CDR3 region is CASSFGLATSYEQYF. Here the CDR3 DNA reads TGTGCCAGCAGTTTTGGACTAGCCACCTCCTACGAGCAGTACTTC. Drawing the rest from reference TRBV28 and TRBJ2-7, the complete variable domain is DVKVTQSSRYLVKRTGEKVFLECVQDMDHENMFWYRQDPGLGLRLIYFSYDVKMKEKGDIPEGYSVSREKKERFSLILESASTNQTSMYLCASSFGLATSYEQYFGPGTRLTVT.

This clonotype was seen a few times. CDR3 bases: TGTGCCAGCAGCTTACCGGTACTTGGGGAGCAGTTCTTC. Its translation: CASSLPVLGEQFF. The chain combines TRBV7-2 with TRBJ2-1; no clear D gene. The CDR3 sequence is 13 residues long. Trimming took 2 bases from V and 10 from J, leaving 12 bases between them. Germline values: CDR1 SGHTA, CDR2 FQGNSA.

This clonotype has only a few counts. The gene calls are TRBV4-2 and TRBJ2-1, with D perhaps being TRBD1 or TRBD2 (5 bases each). V lost 4 bases and J 7 bases, leaving 17 bases between the germline ends. CDR1 and CDR2 (germline): LGHNA, YNFKEQ. There are 15 residues in the CDR3. The CDR3 reads CASSRVSGPGNEQFF. The CDR3 DNA sequence: TGTGCCAGCAGCCGGGTTTCGGGACCGGGAAATGAGCAGTTCTTC.